Below, 21 T cell receptor beta chains from the same sample are listed, as sequenced in a study of T cell changes during pregnancy in multiple sclerosis. Repertoires were generated with immunoSEQ multiplex PCR, while TCRdb's copy carries only in-frame clones and drops some. The table shows roughly 25,000 clones, with roughly 89% occurring only once. Source: CD8+ T cells from peripheral blood mononuclear cells, taken in the second trimester of pregnancy. The source of these receptors is a female donor with multiple sclerosis, enrolled in a pregnancy study.

The chain combines TRBV9 with TRBJ2-7, with 8 bases that match TRBD1. The CDR3 runs 14 residues. Germline V gene sequence: CDR1 SGDLS, CDR2 YYNGEE. Trimming at V came to 0 bases and at J to 5 bases, leaving 4 bases not matched to a gene. CDR3: CASSVGTGRDEQYF. The CDR3 nucleotides read TGTGCCAGCAGCGTAGGGACAGGGAGAGACGAGCAGTACTTC. Variable domain in full (rest from reference TRBV9 and TRBJ2-7): DSGVTQTPKHLITATGQRVTLRCSPRSGDLSVYWYQQSLDQGLQFLIQYYNGEERAKGNILERFSAQQFPDLHSELNLSSLELGDSALYFCASSVGTGRDEQYFGPGTRLTVT.

This rearrangement joins TRBV5-4 to TRBJ2-3; 9 positions agree with TRBD2. The length of the CDR3 is 16 residues. Germline CDR1 SGHNT, CDR2 YYREEE (reference sequence). The J segment lost 2 bases and the V segment lost 0 bases, leaving 4 bases of the junction unmatched. The DNA of the CDR3 is TGTGCCAGCAGCTTGGCGGCTAGCGGGATCACAGATACGCAGTATTTT. It encodes CASSLAASGITDTQYF.

The chain employs TRBV5-5 and TRBJ2-5; TRBD2 aligns across 7 bases. The V gene end was trimmed by 4 bases and the J gene end by 1 base; junction bases not matched to a gene: 7. Germline-derived CDR1 and CDR2 are SGHKS and YYEKEE (reference sequence). The CDR3 length is 15 residues. The CDR3 spells CASSQEAGFQETQYF. CDR3 bases: TGTGCCAGCAGCCAAGAAGCGGGATTCCAAGAGACCCAGTACTTC.

This chain connects TRBV4-3 to TRBJ1-2; D gene ambiguous. The germline gives CDR1 LGHNA, CDR2 YSLEER. Trimming removed 1 base from V and 6 bases from J, with 12 bases in between. This CDR3 has 14 amino acids. The CDR3 nucleotides are TGCGCCAGCAGCCAAGCGACCGGACTGGATGGCTACACCTTC. This sequence encodes CASSQATGLDGYTF.

The V call is TRBV29-1, the J call TRBJ2-1; 8 bases align to TRBD1. Per the germline V gene, CDR1 is SQVTM and CDR2 is ANQGSEA. This CDR3 contains 13 residues. V shed 5 bases, J shed 5 bases, and the junction held 5 bases outside the gene matches. CDR3 DNA sequence: TGCAGCGTTCCGGGACAGGCTAACAATGAGCAGTTCTTC. It codes for CSVPGQANNEQFF.

The chain couples TRBV28 to TRBJ1-1, with D possibly being TRBD1 (5 bases). This CDR3 region has 16 residues. V lost 2 bases, J lost 3 bases, and 16 bases lay in between. CDR1 MDHEN and CDR2 SYDVKM come from the germline V gene. CDR3 sequence: CASSLGGLDGDTEAFF. In nucleotides, the CDR3 is TGTGCCAGCAGTTTAGGGGGACTAGATGGGGACACTGAAGCTTTCTTT.

The rearrangement joins TRBV28 to TRBJ2-1, with 8 nucleotides matching TRBD2. The V and J ends lost 4 bases and 9 bases, in that order; junction bases with no gene match: 20. CDR3 length: 18 amino acids. Germline V gives CDR1 MDHEN, CDR2 SYDVKM. CDR3 sequence: CASSYPAQLAEGEGEQFF. CDR3 sequence (DNA): TGTGCCAGCAGTTACCCGGCGCAACTAGCGGAGGGGGAGGGTGAGCAGTTCTTC. Combining the CDR3 with reference TRBV28 and TRBJ2-1 gives the whole variable domain DVKVTQSSRYLVKRTGEKVFLECVQDMDHENMFWYRQDPGLGLRLIYFSYDVKMKEKGDIPEGYSVSREKKERFSLILESASTNQTSMYLCASSYPAQLAEGEGEQFFGPGTRLTVL.

This clone was found once. The rearrangement uses TRBV28 and TRBJ2-5, with a tentative D call TRBD1 (5 bases). Germline loops: CDR1 MDHEN, CDR2 SYDVKM. V was clipped by 3 bases and J by 2 bases, with 19 bases between them. This CDR3 spans 17 amino acids. CDR3 protein: CASSFRLTGTLQETQYF. DNA of the CDR3: TGTGCCAGCAGTTTCCGATTAACAGGTACCCTACAAGAGACCCAGTACTTC.

The chain combines TRBV7-9 with TRBJ2-5; 10 nucleotides agree with TRBD2. CDR1 is SEHNR and CDR2 is FQNEAQ in the germline V gene (reference sequence). The CDR3 loop spans 14 amino acids. Losses at the gene ends were 5 bases for V and 3 bases for J; bases not matched to a gene: 3. CDR3: CASSTGTSEETQYF. In DNA form, the CDR3 reads TGTGCCAGCAGCACCGGGACTAGCGAAGAGACCCAGTACTTC.

The V and J genes are TRBV10-3 and TRBJ2-3, with 14 bases lining up with TRBD2. V dropped 2 bases and J dropped 6; count of bases not matched to a gene: 4. The germline V gene encodes CDR1 ENHRY and CDR2 SYGVKD. This CDR3 region has 16 residues. CDR3 nucleotide sequence: TGTGCCATCAGTGAGGGGACTAGCGGGAGTAGCGATACGCAGTATTTT. Amino acid sequence: CAISEGTSGSSDTQYF.

The chain links TRBV4-1 to TRBJ2-1; 13 bases are a match to TRBD2. With 3 bases clipped from V and 9 bases from J, the junction kept 8 bases outside the gene matches. Germline V gives CDR1 MGHRA, CDR2 YSYEKL. The CDR3 is 16 amino acids. In nucleotides, the CDR3 is TGCGCCAGCAGCCAGTTACTAGCGGGAGGGCCGAGTGAGCAGTTCTTC. Residues: CASSQLLAGGPSEQFF.

V and J are TRBV5-1 and TRBJ1-5, with a possible D match to TRBD1 (6 bases). The germline V gene encodes CDR1 SGHRS and CDR2 YFSETQ. Trimming took off 4 bases at V and 0 bases at J, with 14 bases between the two ends. The CDR3 has 16 residues. The CDR3 DNA follows: TGCGCCAGCAGCCTGGACAGCCGAGATAGCAATCAGCCCCAGCATTTT. The encoded protein is CASSLDSRDSNQPQHF. Drawing the rest from reference TRBV5-1 and TRBJ1-5, the complete variable domain is KAGVTQTPRYLIKTRGQQVTLSCSPISGHRSVSWYQQTPGQGLQFLFEYFSETQRNKGNFPGRFSGRQFSNSRSEMNVSTLELGDSALYLCASSLDSRDSNQPQHFGDGTRLSIL.

By proportion, this clone is medium-sized. CDR3 in DNA: TGTGCCAGCAGTCCGACACGCTCCTCCTACGAGCAGTACTTC. It codes for CASSPTRSSYEQYF. J is TRBJ2-7 and V is TRBV5-5; D uncertain. In germline, CDR1 is SGHKS, CDR2 YYEKEE (reference sequence). This CDR3 has 14 amino acids. Trimming took off 5 bases at V and 0 bases at J, with 12 bases between the two ends.

The chain links TRBV5-1 to TRBJ2-7, with 7 nucleotides matching TRBD2. Germline CDR1 reads SGHRS; CDR2 reads YFSETQ. The CDR3 covers 14 residues. Trimming removed 1 base from V and 3 bases from J; junction bases left unmatched: 4. CDR3 loop: CASSLYGRDYEQYF. Written as DNA, the CDR3 is TGCGCCAGCAGCTTGTATGGGAGGGACTACGAGCAGTACTTC.

This rearrangement joins TRBV9 to TRBJ2-1; tentative D call: TRBD2 (6 bases). CDR3 length: 15 amino acids. Germline V lookup: CDR1 SGDLS, CDR2 YYNGEE. V lost 4 bases and J 5 bases, leaving 16 bases between the germline ends. For the CDR3, the DNA is TGTGCCAGCAGCCCCGTCCCCAGGGAGGACAATGAGCAGTTCTTC. This sequence encodes CASSPVPREDNEQFF.

The chain has TRBV21-1 and TRBJ2-4; TRBD1, the D gene given by the table, was not confirmed from the DNA. TRBV21-1 is a documented pseudogene. The CDR3 extends over 14 amino acids. The CDR3 sequence is CASPDRVAKNIQYF. CDR3 nucleotides: TGTGCCAGCCCCGACAGGGTAGCCAAAAACATTCAGTACTTC.

Within the sample, this clone is medium-sized. The chain has TRBV5-1 and TRBJ2-1, with 7 bases matching TRBD1. CDR1 SGHRS and CDR2 YFSETQ come from the germline V gene. The CDR3 has 12 amino acids. V lost 5 bases, J lost 8 bases, and 4 bases stayed unmatched. The CDR3 bases are TGCGCCAGCAGTTCAACAGGGGATGAGCAGTTCTTC. Its translation: CASSSTGDEQFF.

This clone was counted a single time. The V and J genes are TRBV5-1 and TRBJ2-5; no reliable D call. The CDR3 covers 14 residues. The V gene lost 3 bases and the J gene lost 5 bases, with 14 bases spanning the gap. CDR1 and CDR2 (germline): SGHRS, YFSETQ. The CDR3 reads CASSWRLEAETQYF. Written as DNA, the CDR3 is TGCGCCAGCAGCTGGCGGCTAGAGGCGGAGACCCAGTACTTC.

The chain couples TRBV15 to TRBJ2-2, with D possibly TRBD2 on 6 matching bases. The V and J ends lost 2 bases and 7 bases respectively, with 14 bases between them. The CDR3 has 15 amino acids. In germline, CDR1 is LNHNV, CDR2 YYDKDF (reference sequence). The CDR3: CATSRSSGSDGELFF. CDR3 in DNA: TGTGCCACCAGCAGAAGTAGCGGATCTGACGGGGAGCTGTTTTTT. The whole variable domain, filled in from reference TRBV15 and TRBJ2-2, reads DAMVIQNPRYQVTQFGKPVTLSCSQTLNHNVMYWYQQKSSQAPKLLFHYYDKDFNNEADTPDNFQSRRPNTSFCFLDIRSPGLGDTAMYLCATSRSSGSDGELFFGEGSRLTVL.

This chain uses TRBV28 with TRBJ1-1; D gene ambiguous. This CDR3 region has 13 residues. V was shortened by 3 bases and J by 5 bases, with 10 bases between the two germline ends. Per the germline V gene, CDR1 is MDHEN and CDR2 is SYDVKM. CDR3 sequence reads: CASSLEGLTEAFF. For the CDR3, the DNA is TGTGCCAGCAGTTTGGAGGGCCTGACTGAAGCTTTCTTT.

The chain has TRBV29-1 and TRBJ2-1, with D perhaps TRBD2 (5 bases). V was trimmed by 1 base and J by 9 bases, leaving 16 bases between them. The CDR3 spans 14 residues. In germline, CDR1 is SQVTM, CDR2 ANQGSEA. The CDR3: CSVEVLLAPGEQFF. The CDR3 region has the DNA TGCAGCGTTGAAGTTTTGCTAGCCCCTGGTGAGCAGTTCTTC.